These 10 T cell receptor beta chains came from one sample sequenced in a study of cytomegalovirus exposure and HLA in healthy donors. PCR involved 60 Vbeta and 13 Jbeta primers. Clones were read by immunoSEQ multiplex PCR, and TCRdb kept only the in-frame ones, dropping some. The data contain under 200,000 clones, around 80% of them singletons. Sequencing input: PBMCs. The receptors were gathered from a woman aged 40-49 years in good health and CMV-seronegative.

This clone occurred a few times. V and J are TRBV19 and TRBJ1-2; 9 nucleotides match TRBD1. The CDR3 runs to 13 residues. CDR1 is LNHDA and CDR2 is SQIVND in the germline V gene (reference sequence). V shed 11 bases, J shed 5 bases, and the junction held 9 bases outside the gene matches. The CDR3 sequence: CASTATGGYGYTF. CDR3 bases: TGTGCCTCGACCGCGACAGGGGGTTATGGCTACACCTTC. Drawing the rest from reference TRBV19 and TRBJ1-2, the complete variable domain is DGGITQSPKYLFRKEGQNVTLSCEQNLNHDAMYWYRQDPGQGLRLIYYSQIVNDFQKGDIAEGYSVSREKKESFPLTVTSAQKNPTAFYLCASTATGGYGYTFGSGTRLTVV.

This chain joins TRBV6-5 and TRBJ1-2, with D perhaps matching TRBD1 (6 bases). The CDR3 covers 14 residues. The V end was cut by 0 bases, the J end by 6 bases, with 11 bases between. Germline CDR1 reads MNHEY; CDR2 reads SVGAGI. For the CDR3, the DNA is TGTGCCAGCAGTTACTCGAAGGGGGTGGATGGCTACACCTTC. It yields the protein CASSYSKGVDGYTF.

The chain links TRBV27 to TRBJ1-6, with D perhaps TRBD1 (5 bases). There are 13 residues in the CDR3. V was cut by 1 base and J by 13 bases, with 11 bases left in between. In germline, CDR1 is MNHEY, CDR2 SMNVEV (reference sequence). CDR3 in amino acids: CASSLYSRVPLHF. Here the CDR3 DNA reads TGTGCCAGCAGTTTATATAGCAGGGTGCCCCTCCACTTT.

The CDR3: CASSGRSNTGELFF. In DNA form, the CDR3 reads TGTGCCAGCAGCGGCAGGTCGAACACCGGGGAGCTGTTTTTT. The rearrangement joins TRBV2 to TRBJ2-2; D not certain. This CDR3 comprises 14 residues. V lost 6 bases to trimming and J lost 0 bases, with 8 bases between them. Germline V gives CDR1 SNHLY, CDR2 FYNNEI.

V and J are TRBV4-3 and TRBJ2-4; 7 positions match TRBD2. The CDR3 spans 14 residues. Germline-derived CDR1 and CDR2 are LGHNA and YSLEER. The trim removed 0 bases at V and 13 bases at J, leaving 9 bases unmatched. CDR3 loop: CASSQEIEREPQYF. CDR3 nucleotides: TGCGCCAGCAGCCAAGAAATCGAGCGGGAACCGCAGTACTTC.

The chain combines TRBV28 with TRBJ2-5; TRBD1 matches 7 bases. The CDR3 is made up of 14 amino acids. Germline V gives CDR1 MDHEN, CDR2 SYDVKM. V was clipped by 1 base and J by 8 bases; unmatched bases: 7. CDR3 loop: CASSLYTQGETQYF. In DNA, the CDR3 is TGTGCCAGCAGTTTATATACCCAGGGGGAAACCCAGTACTTC.

This clone was recorded a few times. The chain joins TRBV4-3 to TRBJ1-3, with 8 bases matching TRBD1. V was clipped by 4 bases and J by 7 bases; unmatched bases: 9. Germline CDR1 and CDR2: LGHNA and YSLEER. The length of the CDR3 is 15 residues. CDR3 protein: CASSPDRGSVNTIYF. CDR3 coding DNA: TGCGCCAGCAGCCCAGACAGGGGAAGTGTGAACACCATATATTTT.

This chain joins TRBV27 and TRBJ2-7; a weak D match, TRBD1 (5 bases). CDR1 and CDR2 (germline): MNHEY, SMNVEV (reference sequence). CDR3 size: 15 residues. The V end lost 2 bases, the J end lost 2 bases, and 13 bases lay between the germline ends. The CDR3 coding sequence is TGTGCCAGCAGTTTAAAGAGAAGGGGAACCTACGAGCAGTACTTC. Amino acid sequence: CASSLKRRGTYEQYF.

The genes are TRBV10-3 and TRBJ2-2; 10 bases align to TRBD2. CDR3 length: 15 residues. Per germline, CDR1 ENHRY and CDR2 SYGVKD. The trim removed 5 bases at V and 5 bases at J, leaving 5 bases unmatched. Written as DNA, the CDR3 is TGTGCCATCAGTTTAGCGGGAGGTACTACCGGGGAGCTGTTTTTT. Residues: CAISLAGGTTGELFF.

V and J are TRBV11-2 and TRBJ2-7; 9 bases line up with TRBD1. Per the germline V gene, CDR1 is SGHAT and CDR2 is FQNNGV. This CDR3 region has 13 residues. After removal of 10 bases from V and 1 base from J, the junction contained 5 bases not matched to a gene. CDR3 sequence: CATGQGRSYEQYF. DNA for the CDR3: TGTGCCACCGGACAGGGGAGATCCTACGAGCAGTACTTC.